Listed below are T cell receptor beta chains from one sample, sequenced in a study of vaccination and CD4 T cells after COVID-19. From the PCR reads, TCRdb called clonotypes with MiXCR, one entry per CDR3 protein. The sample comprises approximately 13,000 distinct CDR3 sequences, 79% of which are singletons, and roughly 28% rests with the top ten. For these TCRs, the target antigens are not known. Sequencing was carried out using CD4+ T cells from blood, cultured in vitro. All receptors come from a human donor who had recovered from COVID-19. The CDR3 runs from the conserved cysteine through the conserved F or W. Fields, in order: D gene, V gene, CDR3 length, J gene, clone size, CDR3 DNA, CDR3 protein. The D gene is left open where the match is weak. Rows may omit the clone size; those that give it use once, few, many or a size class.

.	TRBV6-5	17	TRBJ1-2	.	TGTGCCAGCAGTTACTTTACCTCCGACAGCCCCCGGGGTGGCTACACCTTC	CASSYFTSDSPRGGYTF
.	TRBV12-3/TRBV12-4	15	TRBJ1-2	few	TGTGCCAGCAGTTTAGCCGGGGATTACATCTATGGCTACACCTTC	CASSLAGDYIYGYTF
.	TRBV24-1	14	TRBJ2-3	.	TGTGCCACCAGTGACGACAGATACACAGATACGCAGTATTTT	CATSDDRYTDTQYF
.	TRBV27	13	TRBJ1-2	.	TGTGCCAGCAGTTTTTCCAGGCTTAGTGGCTACACCTTC	CASSFSRLSGYTF
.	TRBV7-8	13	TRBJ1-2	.	TGTGCCAGCAGCCCCCTCGACACTTATGGCTACACCTTC	CASSPLDTYGYTF
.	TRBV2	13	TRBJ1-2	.	TGTGCCAGCAGTGTATACGCCGGAGAAGGCTACACCTTC	CASSVYAGEGYTF
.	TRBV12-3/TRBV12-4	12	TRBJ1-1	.	TGTGCCAGCATGGGGGAAAACACTGAAGCTTTCTTT	CASMGENTEAFF
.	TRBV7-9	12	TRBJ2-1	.	TGTGCCAGCAGCTTACAGGGCAATGAGCAGTTCTTC	CASSLQGNEQFF
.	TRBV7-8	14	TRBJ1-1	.	TGTGCCAGCAGCTTAGGAAATTTGAACACTGAAGCTTTCTTT	CASSLGNLNTEAFF
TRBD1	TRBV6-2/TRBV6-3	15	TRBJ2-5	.	TGTGCCAGCAGTCTTAGGACAGGCGGAGCGCAGACCCAGTACTTC	CASSLRTGGAQTQYF
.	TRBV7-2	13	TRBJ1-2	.	TGTGCCAGCAGCCTACTGGGGGAACCTGGCTACACCTTC	CASSLLGEPGYTF
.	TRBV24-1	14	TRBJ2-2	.	TGTGCCACCTCGACTCGATTGAACACCGGGGAGCTGTTTTTT	CATSTRLNTGELFF
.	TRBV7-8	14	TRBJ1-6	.	TGTGCCAGCAGCTTAGATCGGGGAAATTCACCCCTCCACTTT	CASSLDRGNSPLHF
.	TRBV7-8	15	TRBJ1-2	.	TGTGCCAGCAGTCCAAATGCCGCCGAGCCCCGTGGCTACACCTTC	CASSPNAAEPRGYTF
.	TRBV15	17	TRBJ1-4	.	TGTGCCACCAGCAGAGGTGGGCTAAAAGCAACTAATGAAAAACTGTTTTTT	CATSRGGLKATNEKLFF
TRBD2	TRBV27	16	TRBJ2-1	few	TGTGCCAGCAGTAACCGGGGAAGCGGGAGGGTCAATGAGCAGTTCTTC	CASSNRGSGRVNEQFF
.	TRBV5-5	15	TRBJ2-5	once	TGTGCCAGCAGCTCCACCCCCGGACGGGAAGAGACCCAGTACTTC	CASSSTPGREETQYF
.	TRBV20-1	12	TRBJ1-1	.	TGCAGTTCCCAGTGGGGTAACACTGAAGCTTTCTTT	CSSQWGNTEAFF
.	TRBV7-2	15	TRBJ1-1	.	TGTGCCAGCAGCCTACAGACAGGCCTGAACACTGAAGCTTTCTTT	CASSLQTGLNTEAFF
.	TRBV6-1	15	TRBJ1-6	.	TGTGCCAGCAGGCGTGGAGAAGTCGGGAATTCACCCCTCCACTTT	CASRRGEVGNSPLHF
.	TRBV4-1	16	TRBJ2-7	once	TGCGCCAGCAGTCAAAAAGAGGCGGGACGACCCTACGAGCAGTACTTC	CASSQKEAGRPYEQYF
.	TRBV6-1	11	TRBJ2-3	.	TGTGCCAGCAGAAAAGGGGATACGCAGTATTTT	CASRKGDTQYF
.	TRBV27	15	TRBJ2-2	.	TGTGCCAGCAGTTCTCAGGGGCGATGGACCGGGGAGCTGTTTTTT	CASSSQGRWTGELFF
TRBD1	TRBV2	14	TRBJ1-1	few	TGTGCCAGCAGTTCAACAGGGGGCTACACTGAAGCTTTCTTT	CASSSTGGYTEAFF
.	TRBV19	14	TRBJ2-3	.	TGTGCCAGTAGTATTCGAGGAAGCACAGATACGCAGTATTTT	CASSIRGSTDTQYF
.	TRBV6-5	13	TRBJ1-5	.	TGTGCCAGCAGTTACTCGTGGGTGGAGCCCCAGCATTTT	CASSYSWVEPQHF
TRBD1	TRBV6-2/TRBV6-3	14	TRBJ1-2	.	TGTGCCAGCAGAACAGGGGGCGCAATTGGTGGCTACACCTTC	CASRTGGAIGGYTF
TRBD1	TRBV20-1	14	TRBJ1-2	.	TGCAGTGCTAGACCTCGACAGGGGGCGGGTGGCTACACCTTC	CSARPRQGAGGYTF
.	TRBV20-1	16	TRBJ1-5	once	TGCAGTGCTACGACTATAGGACAAGCTTCAAATCAGCCCCAGCATTTT	CSATTIGQASNQPQHF
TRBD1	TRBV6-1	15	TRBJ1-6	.	TGTGCCAGCAGTCAATGGACAGGCTTTGGTTCACCCCTCCACTTT	CASSQWTGFGSPLHF
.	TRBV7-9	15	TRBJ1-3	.	TGTGCCAGCAGCTTGGACCGCTTCTCTGGAAACACCATATATTTT	CASSLDRFSGNTIYF
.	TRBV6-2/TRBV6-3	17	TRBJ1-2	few	TGTGCCAGCAGCCTACAAAGAGCACCACGAGGTAACTATGGCTACACCTTC	CASSLQRAPRGNYGYTF
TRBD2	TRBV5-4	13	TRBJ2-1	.	TGTGCCAGCAGCTTGGCTAGCGGGAAGGAGCAGTTCTTC	CASSLASGKEQFF
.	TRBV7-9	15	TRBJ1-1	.	TGTGCCAGCAGCTTAGCGGGCAGGTCCCCCACTGAAGCTTTCTTT	CASSLAGRSPTEAFF